This T cell receptor beta chain was profiled in a study of T cell changes during pregnancy in multiple sclerosis. CDR3 size: 14 residues. Germline V gene lookup returns CDR1 LGHNT and CDR2 FRNRAP. V shed 5 bases and J 6 bases; nucleotides not matched to a gene: 8. Profiling relied on immunoSEQ multiplex PCR, and the TCRdb table lists in-frame clones only, not all of them. The sample has 55,000 to 80,000 clones, under 90% seen once. The chain has TRBV12-5 and TRBJ2-7; 9 positions match TRBD1. The TCR sequence derives from a female donor in good health, enrolled as a control in a pregnancy study. This material consisted of peripheral blood, taken after pregnancy. The CDR3 here is CASGRDRALGEQYF. The CDR3 bases are TGTGCTAGTGGTAGGGACAGGGCGCTTGGCGAGCAGTACTTC.